The rows below give T cell receptor beta chains drawn from one sample of a study of blood T cell repertoires in COVID-19. Sequencing used immunoSEQ multiplex PCR; TCRdb keeps in-frame clones, though not all of them. The sample consists of 55,000 to 75,000 clones, around 84% of them appearing once. Sequencing used peripheral blood. Source of these receptors: a human donor with active COVID-19. The donor label of this sample is uncertain. Both conserved end residues are part of each CDR3. The order of the fields is V gene, J gene, clone size, D gene, CDR3 DNA, CDR3 protein. D genes are given only for firm matches. The size entry is marked missing in some rows and otherwise reads once, few, many or a size class.

>TRBV9|TRBJ2-3|.|TRBD2
TGTGCCAGCAGCGTATCCCCTCTAGCGGGAGACCCAGATACGCAGTATTTT
CASSVSPLAGDPDTQYF
>TRBV4-1|TRBJ2-7|.|TRBD2
TGCGCCAGCAGCCAAGAGGCAGCGGGGGTAACCTACGAGCAGTACTTC
CASSQEAAGVTYEQYF
>TRBV11-3|TRBJ2-4|once|.
TGTGCCAGCAGCCCAATCCCGACAGGAGCCAAAAACATTCAGTACTTC
CASSPIPTGAKNIQYF
>TRBV28|TRBJ2-7|.|.
TGTGCCAGCAGTGCTTTGGGGCATGGGACCTACGAGCAGTACTTC
CASSALGHGTYEQYF
>TRBV7-9|TRBJ1-4|.|TRBD1
TGTGCCAGCAGCTTGAGACAGGGGAATGAAAAACTGTTTTTT
CASSLRQGNEKLFF
>TRBV27|TRBJ2-2|once|TRBD2
TGTGCCAGCAGAGTCCCGGGGGGCACCGGGGAGCTGTTTTTT
CASRVPGGTGELFF
>TRBV9|TRBJ1-2|.|.
TGTGCCAGCAGCGTAGCTCGCTATGGCGGCTATGGCTACACCTTC
CASSVARYGGYGYTF
>TRBV7-3|TRBJ2-2|once|.
TGTGCCAGCAGCACCGCCGGGACACCTAACACCGGGGAGCTGTTTTTT
CASSTAGTPNTGELFF
>TRBV5-6|TRBJ2-7|.|TRBD1
TGTGCCAGCAGTCCTCAGGGGGCTTACTACGAGCAGTACTTC
CASSPQGAYYEQYF
>TRBV11-2|TRBJ2-7|.|TRBD2
TGTGCCAGCAGCTTGTTGAGCGGGGGCCCCTCCTACGAGCAGTACTTC
CASSLLSGGPSYEQYF
>TRBV3-1/TRBV3-2|TRBJ2-5|.|TRBD2
TGTGCCAGCAGCCAAAACGGGAGGGCTCAAGAGACCCAGTACTTC
CASSQNGRAQETQYF
>TRBV28|TRBJ1-5|.|.
TGTGCCAGCAGCATTCAGAATCAGCCCCAGCATTTT
CASSIQNQPQHF
>TRBV4-2|TRBJ2-5|once|TRBD2
TGTGCCAGCAGCCAAGGCCTCGGGGGGCAAGAGACCCAGTACTTC
CASSQGLGGQETQYF
>TRBV6-5|TRBJ1-5|.|.
TGTGCCAGCCGTCAGGGGTCCTTCCCGAATCAGCCCCAGCATTTT
CASRQGSFPNQPQHF
>TRBV6-5|TRBJ1-1|once|TRBD1
TGTGCCAGCAGATTACAGGGGACGAACACTGAAGCTTTCTTT
CASRLQGTNTEAFF
>TRBV7-9|TRBJ2-7|.|.
TGTGCCAGCAGCTTTGGGGGCCCCTCGGAGCAGTACTTC
CASSFGGPSEQYF
>TRBV13|TRBJ2-3|.|.
TGTGCCAGCAGCCTAGAGAGACAGGTCACAGATACGCAGTATTTT
CASSLERQVTDTQYF
>TRBV7-2|TRBJ2-2|.|TRBD2
TGTGCCAGCAGCTTTACTAGCGGGATAGCCGGGGAGCTGTTTTTT
CASSFTSGIAGELFF
>TRBV7-9|TRBJ2-2|.|TRBD1
TGTGCCAGCAGCTTAGCCGGGACAGCGAACACCGGGGAGCTGTTTTTT
CASSLAGTANTGELFF
>TRBV9|TRBJ2-7|.|TRBD2
TGTGCCAGCAGCGCGGGAGCGGGGAACTACGAGCAGTACTTC
CASSAGAGNYEQYF
>TRBV7-7|TRBJ1-5|.|.
TGTGCTAGCAGCAACCCTCCTGGACAGTACAATCAGCCCCAGCATTTT
CASSNPPGQYNQPQHF
>TRBV20-1|TRBJ1-3|.|.
TGCAGTGCTAGTTCCCTCTACTCTGGAAACACCATATATTTT
CSASSLYSGNTIYF
>TRBV2|TRBJ2-7|few|TRBD1
TGTGCCGGGAAGGGGGCTCTGGAAGAGCAGTACTTC
CAGKGALEEQYF